The 23 T cell receptor beta chains in this list originate from one sample, sequenced in a study of regulatory T cells in long-lasting Graves disease. Sample time point: newly diagnosed GD, antithyroid drugs for less than 3 months. Isolated PBMC RNA provided the starting material for the TCR library. HTBI primers from iRepertoire and Arm-PCR of CDR3 regions yielded the TCR beta libraries. TCRdb re-derived calls from the multiplex PCR reads in MiXCR, one entry per CDR3 protein. The sample records about 380,000 distinct CDR3 sequences, around 15% being singletons. Here the sequenced sample was peripheral blood mononuclear cells (PBMCs), taken at new diagnosis, from a patient treated with antithyroid drugs. These receptor sequences come from a female donor with Graves disease.

This clonotype was counted ten times or more. This CDR3 is CASSQDRYTEAFF. DNA for the CDR3: TGTGCCAGCAGCCAGGACAGATACACTGAAGCTTTCTTT. The V call is TRBV9, the J call TRBJ1-1; a weak D match, TRBD1 (6 bases). The CDR3 is made up of 13 amino acids. Germline CDR1 SGDLS, CDR2 YYNGEE. The V and J ends lost 4 bases and 3 bases respectively, with 10 bases between them.

The genes are TRBV7-2 and TRBJ2-1, with 15 positions matching TRBD2. V trimming: 1 base; J trimming: 5 bases; junction bases outside the gene matches: 6. The CDR3 runs 18 residues. Germline lookup yields CDR1 SGHTA and CDR2 FQGNSA. CDR3 in DNA: TGTGCCAGCAGCTTAGGGACTAGCGGGAGGGCGCACAACAATGAGCAGTTCTTC. The encoded protein is CASSLGTSGRAHNNEQFF.

This clonotype was counted ten times or more. The chain has TRBV30 and TRBJ2-7, with D hard to call. The CDR3 runs to 13 residues. Looked up from germline, CDR1 is GTSNPN and CDR2 is SVGIG (reference sequence). V was trimmed by 2 bases and J by 2 bases, leaving 10 bases between them. The CDR3 coding sequence is TGTGCCTGGAGTTTTGGCAGAGCCTACGAGCAGTACTTC. This codes for CAWSFGRAYEQYF.

This sequence joins TRBV5-1 and TRBJ2-7; no reliable D call. This CDR3 is built from 14 residues. Germline V lookup: CDR1 SGHRS, CDR2 YFSETQ. V was shortened by 1 base and J by 3 bases, with 11 bases between the two germline ends. Here the CDR3 DNA reads TGCGCCAGCAGCTTGTTTTACTTCAACTACGAGCAGTACTTC. Amino acids: CASSLFYFNYEQYF. Full variable domain (rest looked up from reference TRBV5-1 and TRBJ2-7): KAGVTQTPRYLIKTRGQQVTLSCSPISGHRSVSWYQQTPGQGLQFLFEYFSETQRNKGNFPGRFSGRQFSNSRSEMNVSTLELGDSALYLCASSLFYFNYEQYFGPGTRLTVT.

This clonotype showed up many times. The chain links TRBV15 to TRBJ2-3, with D uncertain. CDR1 and CDR2 from the germline V gene are LNHNV and YYDKDF (reference sequence). With 0 bases removed from V and 4 bases from J, the gap between germline ends came to 11 bases. The CDR3 consists of 15 residues. Written as DNA, the CDR3 is TGTGCCACCAGCAGAGAAAGGGTCGGGCCAGATACGCAGTATTTT. Translating gives CATSRERVGPDTQYF.

This clonotype was detected ten times or more. CDR3 coding DNA: TGTGCCAGCAGCTCTCCTGAAGGGGGGGGCTACACCTTC. This codes for CASSSPEGGGYTF. J is TRBJ1-2 and V is TRBV11-2; D may be TRBD1 (6 bases). Germline CDR1 reads SGHAT; CDR2 reads FQNNGV. The CDR3 spans 13 residues. The V end was cut by 4 bases, the J end by 8 bases, with 14 bases between.

This clonotype was detected ten times or more. The chain has TRBV27 and TRBJ1-1; D is perhaps TRBD1 (5 bases). The germline gives CDR1 MNHEY, CDR2 SMNVEV (reference sequence). This CDR3 contains 14 residues. V lost 4 bases and J lost 3, with 12 bases in between. The CDR3 coding sequence is TGTGCCAGCAGTTCCCGCGGGGGGGACACTGAAGCTTTCTTT. Its protein product is CASSSRGGDTEAFF.

This clonotype was found many times. V gene TRBV2 combines with J gene TRBJ1-5; a possible D gene is TRBD1 (5 bases). The CDR3 totals 18 residues. Trimming stripped 4 bases from V and 0 bases from J, with 19 bases between. CDR1 is SNHLY and CDR2 is FYNNEI in the germline V gene. CDR3 in DNA: TGTGCCAGCAGTGGGACACTACATCAGAGGTATAGCAATCAGCCCCAGCATTTT. Translation gives CASSGTLHQRYSNQPQHF.

The sample holds many counts of this clonotype. V usage is TRBV12-5 and J usage is TRBJ2-1; TRBD1 aligns across 11 bases. The CDR3 is 15 amino acids. Unmatched junction bases numbered 5, after V lost 4 bases and J lost 6 bases. Germline CDR1 and CDR2: LGHNT and FRNRAP. In DNA, the CDR3 is TGTGCTAGTGGTTGGGGGACAGGGGGGCGCAATGAGCAGTTCTTC. Translating gives CASGWGTGGRNEQFF.

This clonotype was seen repeatedly, ten times or more. CDR3 sequence reads: CASSKTELNTEAFF. The DNA of the CDR3 is TGTGCCAGCAGCAAGACGGAACTCAACACTGAAGCTTTCTTT. The rearrangement links TRBV12-3 or TRBV12-4 to TRBJ1-1; D not certain. V shed 6 bases and J shed 2 bases, with 13 bases lying between them. The CDR3 runs to 14 residues.

The J gene is TRBJ2-1, the V gene TRBV30; the match to TRBD2 covers 13 bases. The V segment lost 8 bases and the J segment 5 bases; nucleotides outside the gene matches: 6. Germline values: CDR1 GTSNPN, CDR2 SVGIG (reference sequence). The CDR3 covers 14 residues. In DNA, the CDR3 is TGTGCCCAAGAACTAGCGGGAGGGCACAATGAGCAGTTCTTC. Amino acid sequence: CAQELAGGHNEQFF.

This clonotype was recorded many times. The chain carries TRBV11-1 and TRBJ2-1, with 11 bases aligning to TRBD2. The V gene end was trimmed by 5 bases and the J gene end by 2 bases; junction bases not matched to a gene: 14. The CDR3 consists of 19 residues. In germline, CDR1 is SGHAT, CDR2 FQDESV (reference sequence). DNA for the CDR3: TGTGCCAGCAGCACAGGACGGTCCAGACTAGCGGGACCCTACAATGAGCAGTTCTTC. This translates into CASSTGRSRLAGPYNEQFF.

This clonotype was observed many times. V usage is TRBV18 and J usage is TRBJ1-1; 7 nucleotides agree with TRBD1. Germline CDR1 is KGHSH and CDR2 is LQKENI. The junction had 7 bases not matched to a gene; V was cut back by 6 bases and J by 3 bases. CDR3 length: 14 amino acids. CDR3 residues: CASSHQGVYTEAFF. The CDR3 DNA sequence: TGTGCCAGCTCGCACCAGGGGGTCTACACTGAAGCTTTCTTT. Based on the CDR3 plus reference TRBV18 and TRBJ1-1, the full variable domain is NAGVMQNPRHLVRRRGQEARLRCSPMKGHSHVYWYRQLPEEGLKFMVYLQKENIIDESGMPKERFSAEFPKEGPSILRIQQVVRGDSAAYFCASSHQGVYTEAFFGQGTRLTVV.

This clonotype has at least ten counts. This chain links TRBV7-8 with TRBJ2-7; 9 bases fit TRBD1. The J segment lost 3 bases and the V segment lost 5 bases, leaving 8 bases of the junction unmatched. This CDR3 contains 15 residues. Germline V lookup: CDR1 SGHVS, CDR2 FQNEAQ. DNA for the CDR3: TGTGCCAGCAGCAACAGGGGGCGATCTAACTACGAGCAGTACTTC. Its translation is CASSNRGRSNYEQYF.

This clonotype was observed at least ten times. CDR3 nucleotide sequence: TGCGCCAGCAGCCAATACGAAAGCCAGGGTATGGGGGTCGTGCAGCCCCAGCATTTT. This translates into CASSQYESQGMGVVQPQHF. The rearrangement joins TRBV4-1 to TRBJ1-5; possible D gene TRBD1, 5 bases. V was pared by 2 bases and J by 7 bases, with 27 bases between. Germline values: CDR1 MGHRA, CDR2 YSYEKL. CDR3 length: 19 residues.

This clonotype was seen ten or more times. The chain couples TRBV28 to TRBJ2-1; D is perhaps TRBD2 (6 bases). Trimming took 9 bases from V and 6 from J, leaving 12 bases between them. The V gene's germline CDR1 is MDHEN and CDR2 SYDVKM. This CDR3 contains 12 residues. CDR3 DNA: TGTGCCAGTCGCGGGACCATCAATGAGCAGTTCTTC. Protein: CASRGTINEQFF.

The CDR3 region is CASSLQRGDEKLFF. In DNA, the CDR3 is TGTGCCAGCAGCTTACAGAGGGGGGATGAAAAACTGTTTTTT. The chain links TRBV7-9 to TRBJ1-4, with D tentatively TRBD1 (6 bases). The CDR3 runs 14 residues. Trimming took 2 bases from V and 6 from J, leaving 10 bases between them. From germline, CDR1 is SEHNR and CDR2 FQNEAQ (reference sequence).

This clonotype was recorded at least ten times. J is TRBJ2-7 and V is TRBV20-1; the D is unclear. CDR1 is DFQATT, CDR2 SNEGSKA, per germline (reference sequence). V was clipped by 0 bases and J by 0 bases, with 12 bases between them. The CDR3 runs 15 residues. The CDR3: CSARDSAARSYEQYF. The CDR3 bases are TGCAGTGCTAGAGATTCTGCGGCCCGCTCCTACGAGCAGTACTTC.

This clonotype was seen ten or more times. This chain links TRBV6-1 with TRBJ1-5; D remains unclear. Germline-derived CDR1 and CDR2 are MNHNS and SASEGT. Deletions cut 2 bases from V and 3 bases from J, with 5 bases between. The CDR3 is made up of 13 amino acids. The CDR3 coding sequence is TGTGCCAGCAGTGAACGATTCAATCAGCCCCAGCATTTT. Translation: CASSERFNQPQHF.

The sample holds a few counts of this clonotype. The V and J genes are TRBV9 and TRBJ2-1; TRBD1 matches at 8 bases. The trim removed 0 bases at V and 0 bases at J, leaving 5 bases unmatched. Per germline, CDR1 SGDLS and CDR2 YYNGEE. The CDR3 contains 17 residues. The CDR3 here is CASSVAAGGLSYNEQFF. CDR3 nucleotide sequence: TGTGCCAGCAGCGTAGCGGCAGGGGGCCTCTCCTACAATGAGCAGTTCTTC.

This clonotype was observed a few times. V and J are TRBV27 and TRBJ1-6; D may be TRBD1 (6 bases). Germline V lookup: CDR1 MNHEY, CDR2 SMNVEV (reference sequence). The length of the CDR3 is 15 residues. The V gene lost 3 bases and the J gene lost 6 bases, with 12 bases spanning the gap. CDR3 sequence reads: CASSFLGQRNSPLHF. The CDR3 coding sequence is TGTGCCAGCAGTTTCCTCGGACAGCGTAATTCACCCCTCCACTTT.

This rearrangement joins TRBV7-6 to TRBJ2-6; D is perhaps TRBD1 (6 bases). Germline-derived CDR1 and CDR2 are SGHVS and FNYEAQ. The ends were cut back, 3 bases at V and 3 bases at J, with 12 bases in the middle. The CDR3 has 16 amino acids. The chain's CDR3 is CASSFQGGIGANVLTF. Written as DNA, the CDR3 is TGTGCCAGCAGCTTCCAAGGGGGAATTGGGGCCAACGTCCTGACTTTC.

This clonotype was observed many times. The chain combines TRBV6-2 or TRBV6-3 with TRBJ1-2, with D hard to call. The CDR3 extends over 14 amino acids. The germline V gene encodes CDR1 MNHEY and CDR2 SVGEGT. The V and J ends lost 0 bases and 2 bases respectively, with 7 bases between them. CDR3 in amino acids: CASSYSPANYGYTF. CDR3 nucleotide sequence: TGTGCCAGCAGTTACTCGCCAGCCAACTATGGCTACACCTTC.